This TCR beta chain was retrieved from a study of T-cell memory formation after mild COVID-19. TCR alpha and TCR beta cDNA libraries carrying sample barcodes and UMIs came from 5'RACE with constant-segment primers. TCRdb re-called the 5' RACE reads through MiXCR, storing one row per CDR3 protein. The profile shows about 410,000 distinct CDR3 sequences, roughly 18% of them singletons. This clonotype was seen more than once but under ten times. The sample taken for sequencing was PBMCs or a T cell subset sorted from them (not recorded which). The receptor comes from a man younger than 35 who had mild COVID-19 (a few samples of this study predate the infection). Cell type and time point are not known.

The CDR3 reads CAWSVQGLNTEAFF. DNA of the CDR3: TGTGCCTGGAGTGTACAGGGTCTGAACACTGAAGCTTTCTTT. The chain joins TRBV30 to TRBJ1-1; D is possibly TRBD1 (6 bases). This CDR3 spans 14 amino acids. V gave up 0 bases and J gave up 0 bases, with 8 bases separating them. In germline, CDR1 is GTSNPN, CDR2 SVGIG (reference sequence).